This entry lists 16 T cell receptor beta chains sequenced from one sample in a study of human T cells and chemical hapten exposure. Via MiXCR, TCRdb re-called the RACE reads, giving one row per CDR3 protein. This sample has 240,000 or so distinct CDR3 sequences; about 9% occur once, and the top ten carry over 2%. As for time point: pre-sensitization, week 0. This sample's treatment: therapeutic diphenylcyclopropenone sensitization with weekly scalp DPC. Here the sequenced sample was whole blood, taken in connection with sensitization to the hapten diphenylcyclopropenone (DPC). Source of these receptors: a middle-aged woman with alopecia areata. Some clones in this sample may be carry-over from other donors' samples.

The J gene is TRBJ2-7, the V gene TRBV7-9; D gene uncertain. V was pared by 1 base and J by 2 bases, with 9 bases between. The CDR3 runs to 14 residues. CDR1 SEHNR and CDR2 FQNEAQ come from the germline V gene (reference sequence). The CDR3 protein is CASSLGQATYEQYF. In nucleotides, the CDR3 is TGTGCCAGCAGCTTAGGGCAGGCCACCTACGAGCAGTACTTC.

This clonotype showed up many times. The chain is built from TRBV28 and TRBJ1-2; D is ambiguous. The V and J ends lost 4 bases and 5 bases respectively, with 11 bases between them. Germline assignment: CDR1 MDHEN and CDR2 SYDVKM. The CDR3 spans 13 residues. The CDR3 here is CASSSDGPYGYTF. The CDR3 DNA is TGTGCCAGCAGTTCGGACGGACCGTATGGCTACACCTTC.

This clonotype has just a few counts. The V and J genes are TRBV10-3 and TRBJ1-5; 7 bases agree with TRBD1. The germline V gene has CDR1 ENHRY and CDR2 SYGVKD. Germline trimming cut 3 bases from V and 4 bases from J; bases unmatched to any gene: 6. The CDR3 runs 15 residues. The CDR3 DNA is TGTGCCATCAGTGACCGGACAGGTATGAATCAGCCCCAGCATTTT. This codes for CAISDRTGMNQPQHF.

This clonotype was detected a few times. The chain carries TRBV30 and TRBJ2-1; maybe TRBD2 (8 bases). CDR1 and CDR2 (germline): GTSNPN, SVGIG (reference sequence). V was cut by 8 bases and J by 1 base, with 21 bases left in between. The CDR3 is 16 residues long. The CDR3 sequence: CARGLRGGQSYNEQFF. The CDR3 DNA sequence: TGTGCCCGGGGACTTCGGGGGGGACAGTCCTACAATGAGCAGTTCTTC.

This clonotype was seen a handful of times. The V gene is TRBV7-8, the J gene TRBJ2-3, with D possibly matching TRBD2 (6 bases). Deletions cut 1 base from V and 1 base from J, with 12 bases between. This CDR3 region has 16 residues. Per germline, CDR1 SGHVS and CDR2 FQNEAQ. The CDR3 protein is CASSLVGGTRTDTQYF. CDR3 bases: TGTGCCAGCAGCTTAGTGGGCGGGACCCGCACAGATACGCAGTATTTT.

This clonotype was seen a few times. The rearrangement uses TRBV7-9 and TRBJ1-1, with TRBD1 matching 7 bases. CDR1 is SEHNR and CDR2 is FQNEAQ in the germline V gene (reference sequence). CDR3 length equals 15 residues. Trimming took 4 bases from V and 4 from J; bases not matched to a gene: 9. This CDR3 is CASSSEQGRGTEAFF. As DNA, the CDR3 is TGTGCCAGCAGCTCAGAACAGGGGCGCGGCACTGAAGCTTTCTTT.

The rearrangement joins TRBV6-1 to TRBJ2-3; TRBD1 aligns across 8 bases. The germline V gene encodes CDR1 MNHNS and CDR2 SASEGT. The CDR3 contains 14 residues. V lost 6 bases to trimming and J lost 2 bases; unmatched junction nucleotides: 4. The CDR3 coding sequence is TGTGCCAGCAGCCCCAGGGGGCACACAGATACGCAGTATTTT. Encoded protein: CASSPRGHTDTQYF.

The V and J genes are TRBV4-3 and TRBJ1-4, with D perhaps matching TRBD1 (6 bases). Deletions cut 0 bases from V and 8 bases from J, with 16 bases between. Germline V gene lookup returns CDR1 LGHNA and CDR2 YSLEER. This CDR3 is 16 amino acids long. The CDR3 nucleotides are TGCGCCAGCAGCCAAGATTTAGCTGGGGGCGAGGAAAAACTGTTTTTT. As protein: CASSQDLAGGEEKLFF.

This clonotype was detected a few times. The chain links TRBV12-3 or TRBV12-4 to TRBJ1-4, with D unresolved. The CDR3 loop spans 13 amino acids. V lost 1 base and J lost 8, with 8 bases in between. The CDR3 sequence is CASSLGVKEKLFF. Written as DNA, the CDR3 is TGTGCCAGCAGTTTAGGGGTTAAAGAAAAACTGTTTTTT.

This clonotype was counted many times. V is TRBV20-1 and J is TRBJ2-7; D perhaps matches TRBD2 (5 bases). Germline V gene data show CDR1 as DFQATT and CDR2 as SNEGSKA (reference sequence). The V end was cut by 3 bases, the J end by 5 bases, with 5 bases between. This CDR3 spans 10 amino acids. CDR3 nucleotide sequence: TGCAGTGCTAGGAGGGACGAGCAGTACTTC. This translates into CSARRDEQYF.

This clonotype was recorded a few times. J is TRBJ1-6 and V is TRBV27; D is uncertain. The germline gives CDR1 MNHEY, CDR2 SMNVEV (reference sequence). V lost 6 bases and J 8 bases, leaving 14 bases between the germline ends. CDR3 length: 14 residues. The CDR3 DNA reads TGTGCCAGCAGACTTCTTCTTACAGATTCACCCCTCCACTTT. Its protein is CASRLLLTDSPLHF.

This clonotype was found many times. This chain connects TRBV29-1 to TRBJ1-2; D not resolved. Per germline, CDR1 SQVTM and CDR2 ANQGSEA. V dropped 3 bases and J dropped 0 bases, with 11 bases sitting between them. The CDR3 covers 14 residues. The DNA for the CDR3 is TGCAGCGTTGAGGCAGACACCGCTAACTATGGCTACACCTTC. It is translated as CSVEADTANYGYTF.

The chain employs TRBV7-2 and TRBJ2-1; D is unresolved. The CDR3 loop spans 14 amino acids. Trimming removed 0 bases from V and 6 bases from J, with 9 bases in between. Germline CDR1 SGHTA, CDR2 FQGNSA. The CDR3 sequence is CASSLAPASNEQFF. The CDR3 DNA sequence: TGTGCCAGCAGCTTAGCGCCTGCGTCCAATGAGCAGTTCTTC.

This clonotype was picked up many times. V and J are TRBV20-1 and TRBJ2-2, with D uncertain. The V and J ends lost 3 bases and 1 base respectively, with 6 bases between them. Per germline, CDR1 DFQATT and CDR2 SNEGSKA (reference sequence). This CDR3 comprises 13 residues. This chain's CDR3 is CSARDVNTGELFF. In DNA, the CDR3 is TGCAGTGCTAGGGATGTGAACACCGGGGAGCTGTTTTTT.

This clonotype was seen a few times. This chain connects TRBV6-5 to TRBJ1-1; D possibly corresponds to TRBD1 (5 bases). Germline V gene lookup returns CDR1 MNHEY and CDR2 SVGAGI. Trimming stripped 2 bases from V and 4 bases from J, with 11 bases between. CDR3 size: 14 residues. The CDR3 protein is CASSYGAPVTEAFF. CDR3 DNA sequence: TGTGCCAGCAGTTACGGGGCTCCGGTCACTGAAGCTTTCTTT.

The rearrangement uses TRBV29-1 and TRBJ2-5; D perhaps matches TRBD2 (6 bases). Trimming stripped 7 bases from V and 3 bases from J, with 9 bases between. The CDR3 contains 11 residues. Germline V gene sequence: CDR1 SQVTM, CDR2 ANQGSEA. The CDR3: CSGRGEETQYF. In DNA form, the CDR3 reads TGCAGCGGGCGGGGCGAAGAGACCCAGTACTTC.